One sample yielded the 9 T cell receptor beta chains listed below, sequenced in a study of blood T cell repertoires in COVID-19. Generated by immunoSEQ multiplex PCR, the TCRdb table keeps only in-frame clones and is missing some. The table records roughly 57,000 clones, around 83% of them present only once. Sequenced input: peripheral blood. These receptors originate from a young man with COVID-19, enrolled during active disease.

This clone was observed a handful of times. Germline and junction disagree at one end, which may indicate a read error. The CDR3 loop reads CASTSLANAGELFF. The CDR3 coding sequence is TGTGCCAGCACCTCTCTAGCGAACGCCGGGGAGCTGTTTTTT. The gene calls are TRBV5-4 and TRBJ2-2; D is perhaps TRBD2 (6 bases). The V gene's germline CDR1 is SGHNT and CDR2 YYREEE (reference sequence). The CDR3 loop spans 14 amino acids.

The count of this clone is one. The V and J genes are TRBV2 and TRBJ1-2; D gene uncertain. Trimming removed 1 base at V and 6 bases at J, with 15 bases between. The CDR3 is made up of 15 amino acids. Per germline, CDR1 SNHLY and CDR2 FYNNEI. For the CDR3, the DNA is TGTGCCAGCAGTGAAGGGTGGGCCCCCGGGAATGGCTACACCTTC. Translating it yields CASSEGWAPGNGYTF.

This chain links TRBV30 with TRBJ1-2; D gene unclear. The length of the CDR3 is 14 residues. Trimming removed 2 bases at V and 1 base at J, with 11 bases between. CDR1 is GTSNPN and CDR2 is SVGIG in the germline V gene (reference sequence). CDR3 DNA: TGTGCCTGGAGTTCGCCGGGAGTTAACTATGGCTACACCTTC. Its translation is CAWSSPGVNYGYTF.

This clone was found once. The rearrangement joins TRBV5-1 to TRBJ2-1; 11 bases fit TRBD2. V dropped 7 bases and J dropped 6; count of bases not matched to a gene: 9. The germline V gene has CDR1 SGHRS and CDR2 YFSETQ. The CDR3 sequence is 15 residues long. CDR3 DNA: TGCGCCAGCGGCATCACGGGACTAGCGGCCAATGAGCAGTTCTTC. It encodes CASGITGLAANEQFF.

This clone was found a few times. The CDR3 region has the DNA TGTGCCAGCAGCCCCCCACGAGGGGCGGGGGACACTGAAGCTTTCTTT. Protein product: CASSPPRGAGDTEAFF. The chain couples TRBV7-9 to TRBJ1-1; weak D call: TRBD1 (5 bases). Germline values: CDR1 SEHNR, CDR2 FQNEAQ (reference sequence). The CDR3 has 16 amino acids. The germline V and J ends were trimmed by 5 bases and 3 bases, with 19 bases remaining between them.

This clone occurred many times. This chain links TRBV19 with TRBJ1-1; D possibly corresponds to TRBD1 (5 bases). This CDR3 spans 13 amino acids. Germline CDR1 and CDR2: LNHDA and SQIVND (reference sequence). Trimming cost V 8 bases and J 6 bases, with 16 bases left between them. The CDR3 is CASGRSGDAEAFF. The CDR3 DNA reads TGTGCCAGTGGCCGTTCGGGGGACGCTGAAGCTTTCTTT.

The rearrangement joins TRBV6-4 to TRBJ2-1; TRBD1 matches at 7 bases. Trimming cost V 4 bases and J 6 bases; bases outside gene matches: 9. Germline V gives CDR1 MRHNA, CDR2 SNTAGT. The length of the CDR3 is 15 residues. This chain's CDR3 is CASSVEYDRANEQFF. CDR3 nucleotides: TGTGCCAGCAGTGTCGAATACGACAGGGCCAATGAGCAGTTCTTC.

V gene TRBV7-9 combines with J gene TRBJ2-5; 12 bases match TRBD2. The CDR3 length is 17 residues. Looked up from germline, CDR1 is SEHNR and CDR2 is FQNEAQ (reference sequence). After removal of 4 bases from V and 4 bases from J, the junction contained 10 bases not matched to a gene. The CDR3 sequence is CASSSPGLAGYLETQYF. The CDR3 region has the DNA TGTGCCAGCAGCTCCCCCGGACTAGCGGGATATCTAGAGACCCAGTACTTC.

The V gene is TRBV5-1, the J gene TRBJ2-2; 9 positions agree with TRBD1. CDR1 and CDR2 (germline): SGHRS, YFSETQ. This CDR3 is built from 17 residues. V shed 3 bases, J shed 6 bases, and the junction held 12 bases outside the gene matches. The CDR3 DNA follows: TGCGCCAGCAGCTCGGGGGCCGGGACAGGGATGTCCGGGGAGCTGTTTTTT. This encodes CASSSGAGTGMSGELFF.